These 3 T cell receptor beta chains were sequenced from one sample in a study of blood T cell repertoires in COVID-19. The table came from immunoSEQ multiplex PCR; TCRdb's copy has only in-frame clones and leaves some out. Of about 150,000 clones in the sample, roughly 80% were seen once. Sequencing was performed on peripheral blood. The receptors were sampled from a man aged 55-75 years with acute or convalescent COVID-19.

Details on this clone: One end of the junction varies from germline; a read error may be responsible. Here the CDR3 DNA reads TGTGCCAGCATCGGGGGGACCGGCGGATCGAGGGTCTTC. Protein: CASIGGTGGSRVF. The V call is TRBV5-4, the J call TRBJ2-7, with TRBD2 matching over 7 bases. The CDR3 length is 13 residues. Germline CDR1 SGHNT, CDR2 YYREEE (reference sequence).

V usage is TRBV4-2 and J usage is TRBJ1-3; possibly TRBD1 for D (5 bases). The V gene's germline CDR1 is LGHNA and CDR2 YNFKEQ. Trimming pared 0 bases from V and 8 bases from J, leaving 11 bases between. This CDR3 has 14 residues. The DNA for the CDR3 is TGTGCCAGCAGCCAAGAGTCCGGGGGGTACACCATATATTTT. Translation: CASSQESGGYTIYF.

V and J are TRBV10-3 and TRBJ1-3; 8 bases align to TRBD1. From germline, CDR1 is ENHRY and CDR2 SYGVKD. The V and J ends lost 6 bases and 4 bases, in that order; junction bases with no gene match: 5. This CDR3 comprises 14 residues. The CDR3 DNA follows: TGTGCCATCAGGGTGACAGGGGTCGGAAACACCATATATTTT. It translates to CAIRVTGVGNTIYF.